This T cell receptor beta chain stems from a study of blood T cells in healthy people across ages. Points from the study as a whole: Diversity figures derived from one million T cells were judged to underestimate the true value.

Germline CDR1 and CDR2: MNHEY and SMNVEV (reference sequence). The CDR3 length is 15 residues. In this sample, this clonotype turned up a few times. The antigen remains unidentified. Germline and junction disagree at one end, which may indicate a read error. Primed by a sample-barcoded 5' primer and a J-beta primer mix, a second PCR proceeded for roughly 7 to 11 cycles. Template switching added a 12-random-nucleotide identifier to every cDNA molecule. TCRdb reprocessed the 5' RACE reads via MiXCR and lists one record per CDR3 protein. Of roughly 800,000 distinct CDR3 sequences listed, roughly 25% are singletons. The data also belong to a second study, concerning T cells of mothers and their children. From that second work: Using the M1S primer, the second PCR added sample barcodes along with 2-4 random nucleotides.

The chain carries TRBV27 and TRBJ2-7, with 12 bases lining up with TRBD2. Sequencing was carried out using blood. The clonotype was recovered from a boy aged 5-17 years in good health. CDR3 coding DNA: TGTGCCAGCAGTTTAGAGGGACTAGCGGGTGACGAGCAGCACTTC. Its protein product is CASSLEGLAGDEQHF.